A single sample gave rise to the 30 T cell receptor beta chains below, sequenced in a study of T-cell reconstitution after alpha-beta-depleted transplantation in children. Unique molecular identifiers featured in how the TCRbeta library was prepared. TCRdb re-called the PCR reads through MiXCR, storing one row per CDR3 protein. The sample holds approximately 200,000 distinct CDR3 sequences, 5% to 6.5% seen once. Here the sequenced sample was PBMCs, taken before TCRalphabeta/CD19-depleted stem cell transplant. These receptors were obtained from a girl under three years old with combined immunodeficiency, due to receive a stem cell transplant.

This clonotype was seen at least ten times. CDR3 residues: CSASSEPWGGTDTQYF. The DNA of the CDR3 is TGCAGTGCTAGCTCCGAACCTTGGGGAGGAACAGATACGCAGTATTTT. The rearrangement joins TRBV20-1 to TRBJ2-3, with D possibly TRBD2 on 6 matching bases. The germline V and J ends were trimmed by 3 bases and 3 bases, with 19 bases remaining between them. Germline V gives CDR1 DFQATT, CDR2 SNEGSKA (reference sequence). CDR3 length equals 16 residues.

This clonotype came up many times. The rearrangement joins TRBV12-5 to TRBJ1-1, with D uncertain. Germline V gene data show CDR1 as LGHNT and CDR2 as FRNRAP. The V end was cut by 6 bases, the J end by 0 bases, with 11 bases between. CDR3 length: 14 amino acids. CDR3 amino acids: CASGLGRMNTEAFF. The CDR3 DNA is TGTGCTAGTGGCCTCGGACGGATGAACACTGAAGCTTTCTTT. The full variable domain, with the rest looked up from reference TRBV12-5 and TRBJ1-1, is DARVTQTPRHKVTEMGQEVTMRCQPILGHNTVFWYRQTMMQGLELLAYFRNRAPLDDSGMPKDRFSAEMPDATLATLKIQPSEPRDSAVYFCASGLGRMNTEAFFGQGTRLTVV.

This clonotype occurred many times. The chain carries TRBV29-1 and TRBJ1-3; D gene uncertain. Trimming cost V 3 bases and J 0 bases, with 6 bases left between them. Germline assignment: CDR1 SQVTM and CDR2 ANQGSEA. This CDR3 region has 13 residues. The CDR3 DNA follows: TGCAGCGTTGACTGGCGCTCTGGAAACACCATATATTTT. It yields the protein CSVDWRSGNTIYF.

This clonotype was detected ten times or more. The chain is built from TRBV27 and TRBJ2-5, with D tentatively TRBD1 (5 bases). V was clipped by 3 bases and J by 0 bases, with 8 bases between them. Germline CDR1 MNHEY, CDR2 SMNVEV (reference sequence). This CDR3 is built from 14 residues. In DNA, the CDR3 is TGTGCCAGCAGTTTGATGGACAACCAAGAGACCCAGTACTTC. Translation: CASSLMDNQETQYF.

The chain combines TRBV7-8 with TRBJ1-4; possible D gene TRBD1, 5 bases. Trimming removed 4 bases from V and 4 bases from J, with 16 bases in between. The CDR3 has 16 residues. Per the germline V gene, CDR1 is SGHVS and CDR2 is FQNEAQ. In DNA form, the CDR3 reads TGTGCCAGCAGCTCCCGACCGGGACTGCTTAATGAAAAACTGTTTTTT. Protein: CASSSRPGLLNEKLFF.

This clonotype was seen at least ten times. V and J are TRBV6-2 or TRBV6-3 and TRBJ2-6; D not certain. V was cut by 5 bases and J by 0 bases, with 8 bases left in between. Germline CDR1 reads MNHEY; CDR2 reads SVGEGT. The CDR3 has 15 residues. The CDR3 spells CASSHGYSGANVLTF. The DNA of the CDR3 is TGTGCCAGCAGTCACGGGTACTCTGGGGCCAACGTCCTGACTTTC.

Many counts were recorded for this clonotype. V usage is TRBV20-1 and J usage is TRBJ1-1; D call uncertain. Germline V gives CDR1 DFQATT, CDR2 SNEGSKA (reference sequence). Between the trimmed V and J ends, which lost 0 bases and 4 bases, there was a span of 12 bases. The CDR3 has 14 amino acids. The CDR3: CSARDSSGGTEAFF. DNA of the CDR3: TGCAGTGCTAGAGATTCCTCGGGTGGCACTGAAGCTTTCTTT.

This clonotype showed up many times. V and J are TRBV7-9 and TRBJ1-1, with D unclear. The CDR3 extends over 12 amino acids. The germline V gene encodes CDR1 SEHNR and CDR2 FQNEAQ (reference sequence). Trimming pared 1 base from V and 3 bases from J, leaving 3 bases between. CDR3 amino acids: CASSLDDTEAFF. As DNA, the CDR3 is TGTGCCAGCAGCTTAGATGACACTGAAGCTTTCTTT.

This clonotype was detected ten times or more. This could be a read error, since a much larger clone is one nucleotide away. This chain joins TRBV7-9 and TRBJ2-1; D gene ambiguous. Deletions cut 1 base from V and 5 bases from J, with 6 bases between. This CDR3 contains 13 residues. The germline gives CDR1 SEHNR, CDR2 FQNEAQ (reference sequence). For the CDR3, the DNA is TGTGCCAGCAGCTTAGACGGCCACAATGAGCAGTTCTTC. It encodes CASSLDGHNEQFF.

The chain uses TRBV12-3 or TRBV12-4 and TRBJ2-1; 10 nucleotides line up with TRBD1. The V gene end was trimmed by 4 bases and the J gene end by 8 bases; junction bases not matched to a gene: 11. The CDR3 has 16 amino acids. CDR3 amino acids: CASSSSFTGQGDEQFF. The CDR3 DNA reads as TGTGCCAGCAGTTCCAGCTTTACCGGACAGGGGGATGAGCAGTTCTTC.

Many counts were recorded for this clonotype. The chain joins TRBV12-3 or TRBV12-4 to TRBJ2-7; a weak D match, TRBD1 (5 bases). This CDR3 has 15 amino acids. V lost 4 bases and J lost 0, with 13 bases in between. The CDR3, as DNA: TGTGCCAGCAGTTCTCTAGACAGTCCCTCCTACGAGCAGTACTTC. Translation gives CASSSLDSPSYEQYF.

This clonotype turned up a few times. The chain couples TRBV12-3 or TRBV12-4 to TRBJ1-5, with 8 bases identical to TRBD1. Unmatched junction bases numbered 27, after V lost 5 bases and J lost 9 bases. The CDR3 is 20 amino acids. The chain's CDR3 is CASSLLERWDRRKGAPPQHF. The CDR3 nucleotides are TGTGCCAGCAGTCTGCTGGAGAGGTGGGACAGGAGGAAAGGGGCCCCGCCCCAGCATTTT.

This clonotype was seen ten or more times. DNA of the CDR3: TGTGCCAGCAGTCCACCGGGACTAGACACCGGGGAGCTGTTTTTT. Protein: CASSPPGLDTGELFF. J is TRBJ2-2 and V is TRBV6-1; TRBD2 matches 8 bases. V was pared by 5 bases and J by 3 bases, with 5 bases of the junction left unmatched. The CDR3 consists of 15 residues. CDR1 is MNHNS and CDR2 is SASEGT in the germline V gene.

This clonotype has at least ten counts. The rearrangement joins TRBV4-3 to TRBJ1-5; 7 bases line up with TRBD1. This CDR3 has 14 residues. Losses at the gene ends were 1 base for V and 5 bases for J; bases not matched to a gene: 2. The V gene's germline CDR1 is LGHNA and CDR2 YSLEER. The CDR3 DNA reads as TGCGCCAGCAGCCAAGTCACAGGGGATCAGCCCCAGCATTTT. Protein: CASSQVTGDQPQHF.

This clonotype has ten or more counts. The chain employs TRBV19 and TRBJ2-1; 7 bases agree with TRBD2. The junction had 3 bases not matched to a gene; V was cut back by 3 bases and J by 7 bases. This CDR3 has 13 amino acids. Looked up from germline, CDR1 is LNHDA and CDR2 is SQIVND (reference sequence). The CDR3 DNA follows: TGTGCCAGTAGTATGGGACTACTTAATGAGCAGTTCTTC. It is translated as CASSMGLLNEQFF.

This clonotype was observed at least ten times. CDR3 DNA sequence: TGCAGTGCTAGAGATCGGGCGGGGGGCCTCACCTACGAGCAGTACTTC. Its protein is CSARDRAGGLTYEQYF. The rearrangement uses TRBV20-1 and TRBJ2-7, with 8 positions matching TRBD2. The CDR3 consists of 16 residues. The ends lost 0 bases at V and 2 bases at J; junction bases unmatched: 9. The germline gives CDR1 DFQATT, CDR2 SNEGSKA (reference sequence).

This clonotype has a count of ten or more. V is TRBV28 and J is TRBJ1-2, with D tentatively TRBD1 (5 bases). The CDR3 covers 14 residues. Germline CDR1 reads MDHEN; CDR2 reads SYDVKM. Trimming took off 6 bases at V and 6 bases at J, with 17 bases between the two ends. This CDR3 reads CASREGRVGDGYTF. The CDR3 DNA reads as TGTGCCAGCAGGGAAGGCAGGGTAGGGGATGGCTACACCTTC.

The CDR3 protein is CATSSPPGLAGGPYNEQFF. The CDR3 DNA sequence: TGTGCCACCAGCAGCCCCCCAGGACTGGCGGGAGGCCCCTACAATGAGCAGTTCTTC. V gene TRBV15 combines with J gene TRBJ2-1, with TRBD2 matching over 8 bases. V shed 3 bases and J 2 bases; nucleotides not matched to a gene: 15. The CDR3 spans 19 residues. The germline V gene has CDR1 LNHNV and CDR2 YYDKDF (reference sequence).

This clonotype was found many times. This chain's CDR3 is CASSLSYYEQYF. CDR3 sequence (DNA): TGTGCCAGCTCACTATCCTACTACGAGCAGTACTTC. V is TRBV18 and J is TRBJ2-7; D uncertain. The V and J ends lost 4 bases and 3 bases respectively, with 7 bases between them. Germline-derived CDR1 and CDR2 are KGHSH and LQKENI. This CDR3 is built from 12 residues.

This clonotype was picked up many times. This chain joins TRBV4-2 and TRBJ2-7; 10 bases are shared with TRBD2. V trimming: 0 bases; J trimming: 2 bases; junction bases outside the gene matches: 7. There are 17 residues in the CDR3. Germline V lookup: CDR1 LGHNA, CDR2 YNFKEQ. The DNA of the CDR3 is TGTGCCAGCAGCCAAGAGGCTAGCGGGAGTGGGGCCTACGAGCAGTACTTC. It specifies CASSQEASGSGAYEQYF.

In this sample, this clonotype turned up many times. V is TRBV2 and J is TRBJ2-1, with 10 bases lining up with TRBD2. Germline loops: CDR1 SNHLY, CDR2 FYNNEI. Trimming cost V 5 bases and J 8 bases; bases outside gene matches: 12. The CDR3 consists of 16 residues. The CDR3 protein is CASSRLAGGVGDEQFF. Written as DNA, the CDR3 is TGTGCCAGCAGTCGACTAGCGGGCGGAGTGGGCGATGAGCAGTTCTTC.

This clonotype was detected ten times or more. The chain links TRBV12-3 or TRBV12-4 to TRBJ2-7; tentative D call: TRBD2 (5 bases). The CDR3 sequence is 15 residues long. V was shortened by 6 bases and J by 0 bases, with 15 bases between the two germline ends. The CDR3 reads CASSSPDGNSYEQYF. The CDR3 DNA is TGTGCCAGCAGCTCCCCGGACGGGAACTCCTACGAGCAGTACTTC.

This clonotype was seen many times. The chain joins TRBV5-5 to TRBJ2-7; D perhaps matches TRBD1 (6 bases). Trimming took 1 base from V and 0 from J, leaving 11 bases between them. CDR3 length equals 15 residues. The germline gives CDR1 SGHKS, CDR2 YYEKEE (reference sequence). The CDR3 loop reads CASSLMGHRSYEQYF. DNA of the CDR3: TGTGCCAGCAGCTTGATGGGACACCGCTCCTACGAGCAGTACTTC.

This clonotype appeared many times. The gene calls are TRBV20-1 and TRBJ2-7; D not resolved. This CDR3 spans 12 amino acids. Germline V gene lookup returns CDR1 DFQATT and CDR2 SNEGSKA (reference sequence). V dropped 5 bases and J dropped 4 bases, with 12 bases sitting between them. In DNA, the CDR3 is TGCAGTGCTGCCCTAGGTCTATACGAGCAGTACTTC. Encoded protein: CSAALGLYEQYF.

This clonotype has at least ten counts. The chain couples TRBV5-5 to TRBJ2-7; no clear D. Germline CDR1 is SGHKS and CDR2 is YYEKEE (reference sequence). Trimming stripped 5 bases from V and 3 bases from J, with 15 bases between. This CDR3 is 14 amino acids long. This CDR3 reads CASSHNRVFYEQYF. Written as DNA, the CDR3 is TGTGCCAGCAGTCACAACCGGGTTTTCTACGAGCAGTACTTC.

This clonotype was recorded many times. The CDR3 loop reads CSARSRSQYF. The CDR3 DNA sequence: TGCAGTGCTAGGTCACGGTCCCAGTACTTC. The genes are TRBV20-1 and TRBJ2-5; D is uncertain. CDR1 is DFQATT and CDR2 is SNEGSKA in the germline V gene (reference sequence). V lost 3 bases and J lost 9, with 8 bases in between. The CDR3 is 10 amino acids.

As for this clonotype: A much larger clone differs from this one at a single base, so this may be a read error. V is TRBV12-3 or TRBV12-4 and J is TRBJ1-3; D unresolved. The CDR3 has 13 amino acids. CDR3 in amino acids: CANSSFSGNTIYF. DNA of the CDR3: TGTGCCAACAGTTCCTTCTCTGGAAACACCATATATTTT.

This clonotype was picked up many times. The gene calls are TRBV20-1 and TRBJ2-1, with D possibly matching TRBD1 (5 bases). Germline values: CDR1 DFQATT, CDR2 SNEGSKA (reference sequence). This CDR3 region has 12 residues. Trimming removed 6 bases from V and 4 bases from J, with 10 bases in between. The CDR3 region has the DNA TGCAGTGCCGTTCAGGGTTACAATGAGCAGTTCTTC. It codes for CSAVQGYNEQFF.

This clonotype was recorded many times. The rearrangement uses TRBV20-1 and TRBJ2-1; 7 bases are a match to TRBD2. V lost 0 bases to trimming and J lost 6 bases; unmatched junction nucleotides: 14. This CDR3 comprises 17 residues. Germline assignment: CDR1 DFQATT and CDR2 SNEGSKA (reference sequence). The CDR3 region is CSARDDYRTSKGNEQFF. Written as DNA, the CDR3 is TGCAGTGCTAGAGATGATTATCGGACTAGTAAGGGCAATGAGCAGTTCTTC.

This clonotype was counted at least ten times. The rearrangement links TRBV12-3 or TRBV12-4 to TRBJ2-7, with unresolved D. The CDR3 is made up of 12 amino acids. Trimming stripped 5 bases from V and 5 bases from J, with 10 bases between. CDR3 in DNA: TGTGCCAGCAGTCCGCAAACGAACGAGCAGTACTTC. It is translated as CASSPQTNEQYF.